This T cell receptor (beta chain) was retrieved from a study of blood T cell repertoires in COVID-19. Overall study: Sites across the United States, Italy and Spain contributed samples from acute and convalescent COVID-19. PBMCs, B-cell-depleted T cells, or T cells were the source of the cDNA or gDNA that made up the material.

V gave up 0 bases and J gave up 12 bases, with 19 bases separating them. Germline V CDR1 and CDR2: SGHRS, YFSETQ. This CDR3 region has 15 residues. Clones were sequenced by immunoSEQ multiplex PCR, and TCRdb holds only the in-frame ones, with some missing. The table lists about 70,000 clones, 85% of them singletons, with roughly 40% in the top ten. This TCR was recovered from an elderly woman with active or convalescent COVID-19. The sample consisted of peripheral blood. V gene TRBV5-1 combines with J gene TRBJ2-1; a possible D gene is TRBD2 (5 bases). The DNA for the CDR3 is TGCGCCAGCAGCTTGGAGTACGGGGTGGTATTGGGGCAGTTCTTC. It yields the protein CASSLEYGVVLGQFF.